The entry below describes one TCR beta chain. This clonotype showed up just a few times. This clone's antigen is unknown. Base qualities are not at hand, and no much larger clone is one base apart. The data were taken from a study of vaccination and CD4 T cells after COVID-19 (dated by TCRdb to between 2020 and 2023). The study in broad terms: Six males and four females were included in the convalescent cohort, with two Hispanic individuals, seven Caucasians, two Asians and one multiracial person represented. Post-COVID blood samples were collected from convalescent patients a median of around 100 days after diagnosis, with a range of roughly 35 to 161 days. In under 13 COVID-19 convalescent patients and a handful of infection-naive healthy vaccine recipients, researchers compared the spike-specific CD4+ TCR repertoire from before mRNA vaccination with the repertoire from after. In control cultures, a CEFX viral epitope pool was used as positive control, an HIV-1 Nef peptide pool was used as negative control, or no peptide was added. Memory CD4+ T cell crossreactivity between SARS-CoV-2 and common cold coronavirus spike proteins was assessed at the TCR clonotype level in an earlier paper using these donors. The time from the second vaccine dose to post-vaccine blood sampling had a median of roughly 70 days and ranged from about 14 to 250 days. Two doses of either the Pfizer-BioNTech BNT162b2 vaccine (n=8) or the Moderna mRNA-1273 vaccine (n=2) were administered to participants. For stimulating the cultures, overlapping spike peptide pools were used, derived from SARS-CoV-2 as well as from the common cold coronaviruses HCoV-NL63, HCoV-OC43 and HCoV-229E.

What this sample's treatment or condition label stands for: roughly 11-day PBMC culture with coronavirus spike peptide pools or control peptides (ViraFEST assay). CD4+ T cells from unexposed donors were collected before the COVID-19 pandemic (2011-2018). The ViraFEST assay was used in the study, in which antigen-specific T cells were expanded with peptide pools and expanded clonotypes were subsequently identified by TCR sequencing. Each well held two million PBMCs cultured with approximately 9.2 ug/ml peptide pools in IMDM containing around 5% human AB serum and roughly 9.3 IU/ml IL-2. Half of the culture medium was replaced with fresh IL-2-containing medium on days 3 and 7. Once the cells had been in culture for over 9 days, the EasySep CD4+ T cell isolation kit was used to isolate CD4+ T cells by negative selection. Unexposed donor CD4+ T cells were tested for reactivity to SARS-CoV-2 S and N and four common cold coronavirus spike pools, as cell number allowed. PBMCs were separated from whole blood using Ficoll-Paque Plus gradient centrifugation and then either used fresh or cryopreserved at -140C. Each culture condition was generally run in triplicate wells. The leukapheresis product used for the unexposed donors was purchased from a commercial source.

Overall study results and their limits: In convalescent patients, nearly all vaccine-specific clones (304 of 307) were found to be mono-reactive for SARS-CoV-2 spike rather than cross-reactive with common cold coronaviruses. The study included relatively few convalescent patients and did not analyze early timepoints after natural infection. In convalescent patients, a median approximately 90% of post-vaccine SARS-CoV-2-reactive clones were detected only after vaccination, suggesting vaccine-specific priming. The median count of SARS-CoV-2-reactive clonotypes went up from 20 to 25 after infection to 38 after vaccination, although the change was not significant.

The library was made by PCR. DNA from cultured CD4+ T cells was subjected to TCR sequencing with the Oncomine TCR Beta short-read assay at the Johns Hopkins FTIC core. The QIAamp micro DNA kit was used to extract genomic DNA from the cultured CD4+ T cells. The Oncomine TCR Beta libraries from cultured CD4+ T cells were pooled using unique dual indexes and then sequenced on an Illumina iSeq 100. As for how the authors treated the data: Non-productive sequences were removed, and CDR3s not starting with C, not ending with F or W, or shorter than 7 amino acids were discarded. The MANAFEST web application was used to identify antigen-specific clonotypes by comparing peptide-stimulated wells against reference wells and other culture wells. Positive clones required FDR below 0.05, an odds ratio above 5, and productive frequency above 0.1% in at least two of three replicate wells. A clonotype counted as cross-reactive if it showed significant expansion both in the SARS-CoV-2 spike wells and in at least one common cold coronavirus spike condition. Similarity between CDR3 sequences was evaluated in R version 3.6.1 using Levenshtein distances (stringdist) and unrooted phylogenetic trees (ape). TCRdb cleaned the public reads at Q25 with fastp, built clones with MiXCR and kept in-frame beta chains. Rows are combined by CDR3 protein, so each entry shows the most common genes and DNA. In this record, the V and J calls reflect TCRdb's handling and not the investigators' own analysis. Across this sample there are thousands of distinct CDR3 sequences, with roughly 43% seen only once. Together, the top ten hold 20% to 25% of the sample.

Trimming removed 5 bases from V and 4 bases from J, leaving 17 bases between the germline ends. The cysteine opens and the phenylalanine closes a CDR3 of 15 amino acids. Just the 45-base CDR3 DNA is kept, in frame starting at base 1. From the germline V gene, CDR1 is SGHVS and CDR2 is FQNEAQ. Sample: CD4+ T cells from blood, cultured in vitro. The sequence joins TRBV7-8 to TRBJ1-1, with TRBD1 as a weak D call on 6 bases. This TCR derives from a human donor in good health. Here the CDR3 is given as CASSPRGQRGTEAFF. The DNA sequence follows: TGTGCCAGCAGCCCTAGGGGACAAAGGGGCACTGAAGCTTTCTTT.